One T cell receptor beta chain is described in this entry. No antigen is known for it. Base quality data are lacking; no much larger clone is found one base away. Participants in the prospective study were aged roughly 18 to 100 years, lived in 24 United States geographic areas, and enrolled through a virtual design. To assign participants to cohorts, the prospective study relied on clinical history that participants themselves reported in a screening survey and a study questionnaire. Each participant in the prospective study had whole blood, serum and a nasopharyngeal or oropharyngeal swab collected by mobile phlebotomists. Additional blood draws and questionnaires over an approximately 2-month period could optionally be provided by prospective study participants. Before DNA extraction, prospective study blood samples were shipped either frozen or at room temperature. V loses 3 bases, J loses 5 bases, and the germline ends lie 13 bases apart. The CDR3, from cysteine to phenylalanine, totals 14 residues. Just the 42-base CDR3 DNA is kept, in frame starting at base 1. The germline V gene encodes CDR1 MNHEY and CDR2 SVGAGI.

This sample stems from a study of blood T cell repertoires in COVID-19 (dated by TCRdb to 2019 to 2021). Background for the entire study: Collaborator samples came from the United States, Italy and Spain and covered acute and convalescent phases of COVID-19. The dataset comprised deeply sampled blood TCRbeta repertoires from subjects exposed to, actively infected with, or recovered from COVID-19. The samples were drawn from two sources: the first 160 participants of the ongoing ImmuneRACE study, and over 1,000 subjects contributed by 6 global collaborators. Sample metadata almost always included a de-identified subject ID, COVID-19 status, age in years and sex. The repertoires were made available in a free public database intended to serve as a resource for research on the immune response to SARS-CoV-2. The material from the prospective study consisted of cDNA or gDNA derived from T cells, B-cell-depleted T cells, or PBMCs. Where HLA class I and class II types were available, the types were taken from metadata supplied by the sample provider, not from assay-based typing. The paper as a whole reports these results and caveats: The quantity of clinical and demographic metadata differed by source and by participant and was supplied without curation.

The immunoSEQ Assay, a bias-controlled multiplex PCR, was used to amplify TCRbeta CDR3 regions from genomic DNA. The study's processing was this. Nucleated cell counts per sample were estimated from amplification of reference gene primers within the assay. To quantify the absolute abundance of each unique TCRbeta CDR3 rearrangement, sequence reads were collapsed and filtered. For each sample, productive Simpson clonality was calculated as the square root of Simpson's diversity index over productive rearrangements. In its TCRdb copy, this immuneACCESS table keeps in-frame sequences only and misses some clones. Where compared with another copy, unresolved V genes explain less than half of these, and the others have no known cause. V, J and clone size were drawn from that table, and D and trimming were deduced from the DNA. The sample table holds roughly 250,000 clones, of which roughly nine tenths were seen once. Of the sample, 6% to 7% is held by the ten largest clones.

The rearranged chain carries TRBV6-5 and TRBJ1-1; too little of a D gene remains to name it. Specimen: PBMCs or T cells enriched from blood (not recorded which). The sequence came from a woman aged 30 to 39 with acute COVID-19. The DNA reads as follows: TGTGCCAGCAGTTATGACCCCGAGGGTACTGAAGCTTTCTTT. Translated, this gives CASSYDPEGTEAFF.